The 25 T cell receptor beta chains in this list originate from one sample, sequenced in a study of identical twins. TCRdb re-derived calls from the 5' RACE reads in MiXCR, one entry per CDR3 protein. The table lists around 230,000 distinct CDR3 sequences, 6.5% of them singletons. The same sample was also used in a study of T cells expressing NK-cell markers.

What was sequenced was CD8+ T cells sorted from blood. These receptors were collected from a woman aged 18-29 years in good health.

The chain uses TRBV4-3 and TRBJ2-1, with 9 bases aligning to TRBD2. CDR1 LGHNA and CDR2 YSLEER come from the germline V gene. Trimming took 0 bases from V and 2 from J; bases not matched to a gene: 8. This CDR3 is built from 18 residues. The DNA of the CDR3 is TGCGCCAGCAGCCAAGATATCAGCGGGAGGTTCACCTACAATGAGCAGTTCTTC. It encodes CASSQDISGRFTYNEQFF.

This clonotype was counted between two and nine times. The V call is TRBV20-1, the J call TRBJ2-7, with TRBD1 identical over 7 bases. After removal of 5 bases from V and 4 bases from J, the junction contained 11 bases not matched to a gene. CDR1 and CDR2 (germline): DFQATT, SNEGSKA (reference sequence). There are 14 residues in the CDR3. CDR3 sequence: CSAGDRAKTYEQYF. The DNA of the CDR3 is TGCAGTGCTGGGGACAGAGCCAAGACTTACGAGCAGTACTTC.

Only a few counts were recorded for this clonotype. The CDR3 sequence is CASSYTGASGYTF. The CDR3 DNA follows: TGTGCCAGCAGTTACACGGGGGCCAGTGGCTACACCTTC. This chain links TRBV6-5 with TRBJ1-2; perhaps TRBD1 as D (6 bases). The CDR3 covers 13 residues. Trimming shortened V by 2 bases and J by 7 bases, and 11 bases separated the two germline ends. Germline CDR1 MNHEY, CDR2 SVGAGI.

This chain connects TRBV7-9 to TRBJ2-1; 12 bases are shared with TRBD2. Germline CDR1 and CDR2: SEHNR and FQNEAQ (reference sequence). The CDR3 is made up of 15 amino acids. With V trimmed by 2 bases and J by 7 bases, 3 bases remained unmatched. CDR3 nucleotides: TGTGCCAGCAGCTTAACTAGCGGGAGGTGGAATGAGCAGTTCTTC. Encoded protein: CASSLTSGRWNEQFF.

The chain uses TRBV27 and TRBJ2-7; D possibly corresponds to TRBD2 (6 bases). The CDR3 is made up of 15 amino acids. Germline CDR1 MNHEY, CDR2 SMNVEV (reference sequence). The V end lost 5 bases, the J end lost 4 bases, and 18 bases lay between the germline ends. The CDR3 region is CASSVSGLLNYEQYF. Written as DNA, the CDR3 is TGTGCCAGCAGTGTTAGCGGCCTATTGAATTACGAGCAGTACTTC.

The CDR3 protein is CASKGATDEAFF. The CDR3 region has the DNA TGTGCCAGCAAGGGGGCCACCGATGAAGCTTTCTTT. V gene TRBV12-3 or TRBV12-4 combines with J gene TRBJ1-1, with 7 nucleotides matching TRBD1. V lost 7 bases to trimming and J lost 7 bases; unmatched junction nucleotides: 6. This CDR3 is built from 12 residues.

This clonotype was seen only a few times. The rearrangement links TRBV12-3 or TRBV12-4 to TRBJ1-1; D is unresolved. The CDR3 runs 16 residues. With 3 bases removed from V and 3 bases from J, the gap between germline ends came to 17 bases. CDR3 region: CASSLGWSGIDTEAFF. The CDR3 DNA sequence: TGTGCCAGCAGTTTGGGATGGTCGGGAATCGACACTGAAGCTTTCTTT.

At least ten counts were recorded for this clonotype. The J gene is TRBJ2-1, the V gene TRBV11-2, with 11 bases matching TRBD2. The V gene end was trimmed by 3 bases and the J gene end by 4 bases; junction bases not matched to a gene: 2. Germline-derived CDR1 and CDR2 are SGHAT and FQNNGV. The CDR3 totals 15 residues. CDR3 coding DNA: TGTGCCAGCAGCTTGGGACTAGCGGCTTACAATGAGCAGTTCTTC. Protein: CASSLGLAAYNEQFF.

This sequence joins TRBV29-1 and TRBJ2-5; TRBD2 matches 13 bases. The CDR3 totals 16 residues. V was clipped by 6 bases and J by 3 bases; unmatched bases: 10. Germline CDR1 SQVTM, CDR2 ANQGSEA. CDR3 amino acids: CSVPGLAGLGEETQYF. CDR3 in DNA: TGCAGCGTGCCGGGACTAGCGGGACTGGGGGAAGAGACCCAGTACTTC. Together with reference TRBV29-1 and TRBJ2-5, the CDR3 gives the full variable domain: SAVISQKPSRDICQRGTSLTIQCQVDSQVTMMFWYRQQPGQSLTLIATANQGSEATYESGFVIDKFPISRPNLTFSTLTVSNMSPEDSSIYLCSVPGLAGLGEETQYFGPGTRLLVL.

This clonotype has just a few counts. J is TRBJ2-7 and V is TRBV4-3, with a tentative D call TRBD2 (5 bases). The length of the CDR3 is 15 residues. Trimming took 0 bases from V and 2 from J, leaving 11 bases between them. Looked up from germline, CDR1 is LGHNA and CDR2 is YSLEER. This CDR3 reads CASSQEGSAAYEQYF. The CDR3 DNA follows: TGCGCCAGCAGCCAAGAGGGTAGCGCGGCCTACGAGCAGTACTTC.

The gene calls are TRBV20-1 and TRBJ2-7; 8 positions match TRBD1. The length of the CDR3 is 13 residues. V was pared by 6 bases and J by 3 bases, with 7 bases of the junction left unmatched. The germline V gene encodes CDR1 DFQATT and CDR2 SNEGSKA (reference sequence). The CDR3 bases are TGCAGTGCAACGACAGGGGAGAACTACGAGCAGTACTTC. This sequence encodes CSATTGENYEQYF.

This clonotype was counted many times. V gene TRBV12-3 or TRBV12-4 combines with J gene TRBJ1-1; D unresolved. Trimming took 5 bases from V and 8 from J, leaving 9 bases between them. The length of the CDR3 is 11 residues. The CDR3 DNA reads TGTGCCAGCAGTCCCTCTCCGGAAGCTTTCTTT. Translation gives CASSPSPEAFF.

Only a few counts were recorded for this clonotype. This rearrangement joins TRBV6-5 to TRBJ2-7; D is unclear. Trimming removed 0 bases from V and 2 bases from J, with 8 bases in between. The CDR3 consists of 14 residues. The V gene's germline CDR1 is MNHEY and CDR2 SVGAGI. This chain's CDR3 is CASSYSIYPYEQYF. The CDR3 region has the DNA TGTGCCAGCAGTTACTCTATATACCCCTACGAGCAGTACTTC.

This chain uses TRBV15 with TRBJ2-7; TRBD1 aligns across 7 bases. The CDR3 extends over 15 amino acids. V lost 5 bases, J lost 2 bases, and 9 bases stayed unmatched. The germline gives CDR1 LNHNV, CDR2 YYDKDF (reference sequence). This chain's CDR3 is CATSAPGQLPYEQYF. The CDR3 DNA reads as TGTGCCACCAGCGCTCCGGGACAGCTCCCCTACGAGCAGTACTTC. Variable domain in full (rest from reference TRBV15 and TRBJ2-7): DAMVIQNPRYQVTQFGKPVTLSCSQTLNHNVMYWYQQKSSQAPKLLFHYYDKDFNNEADTPDNFQSRRPNTSFCFLDIRSPGLGDTAMYLCATSAPGQLPYEQYFGPGTRLTVT.

Many counts were recorded for this clonotype. The chain employs TRBV12-3 or TRBV12-4 and TRBJ2-6, with 11 bases matching TRBD1. The CDR3 runs to 18 residues. Trimming removed 4 bases from V and 0 bases from J; junction bases left unmatched: 5. In nucleotides, the CDR3 is TGTGCCAGCAGTTCGGACAGGGGGCCCTCCTCTGGGGCCAACGTCCTGACTTTC. It encodes CASSSDRGPSSGANVLTF.

The V and J genes are TRBV10-3 and TRBJ1-1; D gene unclear. Trimming took off 6 bases at V and 0 bases at J, with 5 bases between the two ends. The CDR3 loop spans 12 amino acids. Germline CDR1 reads ENHRY; CDR2 reads SYGVKD. CDR3 nucleotide sequence: TGTGCCATCAGCGGGTTGAACACTGAAGCTTTCTTT. It translates to CAISGLNTEAFF.

The table lists this clonotype with many counts. This sequence joins TRBV5-1 and TRBJ2-3, with unresolved D. Germline V CDR1 and CDR2: SGHRS, YFSETQ. V gave up 3 bases and J gave up 5 bases, with 10 bases separating them. The CDR3 is 13 amino acids. The CDR3 sequence is CASSSWIQDTQYF. The CDR3, as DNA: TGCGCCAGCAGCTCCTGGATTCAAGATACGCAGTATTTT.

The chain carries TRBV20-1 and TRBJ2-7, with 11 bases matching TRBD2. The junction had 5 bases not matched to a gene; V was cut back by 0 bases and J by 4 bases. This CDR3 has 15 amino acids. The germline V gene encodes CDR1 DFQATT and CDR2 SNEGSKA (reference sequence). CDR3 in DNA: TGCAGTGCTAGAGATCGGGCTAGCGGGGGGTACGAGCAGTACTTC. Its translation: CSARDRASGGYEQYF.

The chain is built from TRBV27 and TRBJ2-1, with TRBD2 matching 7 bases. The germline gives CDR1 MNHEY, CDR2 SMNVEV (reference sequence). CDR3 length: 12 amino acids. Losses at the gene ends were 8 bases for V and 9 bases for J; bases not matched to a gene: 7. In DNA form, the CDR3 reads TGTGCCAGCGAAACGCCGGGGGGTGAGCAGTTCTTC. Its translation: CASETPGGEQFF.

V and J are TRBV5-5 and TRBJ2-5; 7 positions match TRBD2. With V trimmed by 2 bases and J by 3 bases, 7 bases remained unmatched. In germline, CDR1 is SGHKS, CDR2 YYEKEE (reference sequence). The CDR3 has 15 residues. For the CDR3, the DNA is TGTGCCAGCAGCTTCTCGGGGGGTCGGAAAGAGACCCAGTACTTC. It yields the protein CASSFSGGRKETQYF.

This clonotype was observed at least ten times. The rearrangement uses TRBV9 and TRBJ2-3, with D perhaps matching TRBD2 (6 bases). The V and J ends lost 4 bases and 2 bases respectively, with 14 bases between them. The CDR3 is 15 residues long. CDR1 is SGDLS, CDR2 YYNGEE, per germline. Written as DNA, the CDR3 is TGTGCCAGCAGCCCCTCGGGAGCGCTCACAGATACGCAGTATTTT. It translates to CASSPSGALTDTQYF.

This clonotype was counted at least ten times. The chain uses TRBV6-1 and TRBJ1-2, with 9 positions matching TRBD1. This CDR3 has 13 residues. V was pared by 10 bases and J by 6 bases, with 9 bases of the junction left unmatched. CDR1 is MNHNS, CDR2 SASEGT, per germline. Here the CDR3 DNA reads TGTGCCATCGGGACAGGGAGACGGGATGGCTACACCTTC. Its protein is CAIGTGRRDGYTF.

This clonotype showed up just a few times. The chain recombines TRBV9 with TRBJ1-5; 7 nucleotides agree with TRBD1. V dropped 2 bases and J dropped 1; count of bases not matched to a gene: 0. This CDR3 has 14 residues. Germline values: CDR1 SGDLS, CDR2 YYNGEE. In DNA, the CDR3 is TGTGCCAGCAGCGTGACAGGGAGCAATCAGCCCCAGCATTTT. Protein product: CASSVTGSNQPQHF.

This clonotype was counted a single time. The missing conserved phenylalanine or tryptophan at the end of this CDR3 makes a read error likely. The gene calls are TRBV2 and TRBJ2-7; 8 bases align to TRBD1. Germline trimming cut 6 bases from V and 6 bases from J; bases unmatched to any gene: 16. From germline, CDR1 is SNHLY and CDR2 FYNNEI. CDR3 length: 16 amino acids. In DNA form, the CDR3 reads TGTGCCAGCAGGCCTATACCGGACAGGGAAGGCTGCGAGCAGTACCTC. It yields the protein CASRPIPDREGCEQYL.

This clonotype was detected many times. This sequence joins TRBV20-1 and TRBJ1-1; D perhaps matches TRBD1 (5 bases). The CDR3 covers 12 residues. The V and J ends lost 2 bases and 3 bases respectively, with 7 bases between them. The V gene's germline CDR1 is DFQATT and CDR2 SNEGSKA (reference sequence). CDR3 sequence: CSARTRDTEAFF. CDR3 sequence (DNA): TGCAGTGCTAGAACCAGGGACACTGAAGCTTTCTTT.